These 30 T cell receptor beta chains came from one sample sequenced in a study of blood T cells in healthy people across ages. Then a second PCR, running roughly 7 to 11 cycles, was carried out with a sample-barcoded 5' primer and a J-beta primer mix. TCRdb used MiXCR to reprocess the 5' RACE reads, holding one entry per CDR3 protein. Of 1.2 million to 1.5 million distinct CDR3 sequences in the sample, about 40% were seen once. The sequenced sample consisted of blood. These receptors were taken from a woman aged 18-30 years in good health.

In its sample, this clonotype was seen a few times. The rearrangement uses TRBV24-1 and TRBJ2-2, with D possibly TRBD2 on 6 matching bases. V lost 5 bases, J lost 8 bases, and 8 bases lay in between. CDR1 is KGHDR and CDR2 is SFDVKD in the germline V gene. The CDR3 contains 12 residues. DNA for the CDR3: TGTGCCACCAGTGCGGGACTGGGGGAGCTGTTTTTT. Translating gives CATSAGLGELFF.

About this clonotype: The junction departs from germline at one end; a sequencing error may be responsible. This chain joins TRBV11-2 and TRBJ2-7, with 10 nucleotides matching TRBD2. Germline-derived CDR1 and CDR2 are SGHAT and FQNNGV. The CDR3 sequence is 16 residues long. The CDR3 protein is CASGFGRTSGYNEQYF. CDR3 nucleotides: TGTGCCAGCGGCTTTGGTCGGACTAGCGGTTACAATGAGCAGTACTTC.

The V gene is TRBV9, the J gene TRBJ2-7; 9 bases line up with TRBD1. Trimming at V came to 0 bases and at J to 3 bases, leaving 7 bases not matched to a gene. This CDR3 contains 16 residues. The V gene's germline CDR1 is SGDLS and CDR2 YYNGEE. CDR3 DNA sequence: TGTGCCAGCAGCGTAGGGCGGACAGGGGATTTCTACGAGCAGTACTTC. This encodes CASSVGRTGDFYEQYF.

This clonotype was counted a few times. V usage is TRBV25-1 and J usage is TRBJ2-1; no clear D. The CDR3 is 13 residues long. With 4 bases removed from V and 8 bases from J, the gap between germline ends came to 12 bases. The germline gives CDR1 MGHDK, CDR2 SYGVNS. The CDR3 here is CASSAINLDEQFF. CDR3 DNA: TGTGCCAGCAGTGCAATCAATTTGGATGAGCAGTTCTTC.

The V and J genes are TRBV12-3 or TRBV12-4 and TRBJ2-1; 8 bases agree with TRBD2. Judging by the DNA end, TRBJ2-7 fits better; the J call may be wrong. The CDR3 is made up of 15 amino acids. CDR3 amino acids: CASSLTGGVGNEQYF. CDR3 nucleotides: TGTGCCAGCAGTTTAACGGGGGGGGTCGGCAATGAGCAGTACTTC.

The V and J genes are TRBV29-1 and TRBJ2-7; D is undetermined. The germline gives CDR1 SQVTM, CDR2 ANQGSEA. There are 15 residues in the CDR3. V was shortened by 4 bases and J by 7 bases, with 23 bases between the two germline ends. CDR3 nucleotide sequence: TGCAGCGTTGTGATGCCTGGAGACTCCTACAATGAGCAGTACTTC. Protein sequence: CSVVMPGDSYNEQYF.

Ten or more counts support this clonotype. V is TRBV11-2 and J is TRBJ2-1; D may be TRBD2 (6 bases). Germline assignment: CDR1 SGHAT and CDR2 FQNNGV. This CDR3 has 11 amino acids. V lost 7 bases, J lost 9 bases, and 10 bases lay in between. This CDR3 is CASKRESEQFF. The DNA for the CDR3 is TGTGCCAGCAAACGGGAGAGTGAGCAGTTCTTC.

A note on this clonotype: The germline gene is not matched at one end of the junction; a read error may be the cause. V is TRBV5-1 and J is TRBJ2-3, with D possibly matching TRBD2 (5 bases). The germline gives CDR1 SGHRS, CDR2 YFSETQ. This CDR3 is built from 15 residues. The CDR3 loop reads CASSVGIGDKDAQYF. The CDR3 DNA sequence: TGCGCCAGCAGTGTTGGGATCGGGGATAAAGATGCGCAGTATTTT.

The V call is TRBV7-2, the J call TRBJ1-2; the match to TRBD1 covers 7 bases. This CDR3 spans 18 amino acids. From germline, CDR1 is SGHTA and CDR2 FQGNSA. J was trimmed by 5 bases and V by 1 base; bases with no gene match: 16. CDR3 loop: CASSLGGGFRDRTYGYTF. The CDR3 DNA is TGTGCCAGCAGCTTAGGGGGCGGGTTCCGGGACAGAACTTATGGCTACACCTTC.

The V and J genes are TRBV4-1 and TRBJ2-7, with no clear D. The CDR3 is 15 amino acids. The V and J ends lost 3 bases and 7 bases respectively, with 19 bases between them. Germline CDR1 reads MGHRA; CDR2 reads YSYEKL. The CDR3 sequence: CASSQSSASNREQYF. The CDR3 nucleotides are TGCGCCAGCAGCCAGTCGAGTGCTTCTAATCGGGAGCAGTACTTC.

This sequence joins TRBV18 and TRBJ2-1; D remains unclear. This CDR3 contains 15 residues. Trimming left V 3 bases short and J 3 bases short, with 12 bases between. In germline, CDR1 is KGHSH, CDR2 LQKENI. The CDR3 DNA reads as TGTGCCAGCTCACCCTTGGGGTTTAACTACAATGAGCAGTTCTTC. Translated: CASSPLGFNYNEQFF.

This clonotype has just one count. This chain connects TRBV2 to TRBJ1-1; D possibly corresponds to TRBD1 (6 bases). The V and J ends lost 6 bases and 1 base respectively, with 12 bases between them. The CDR3 has 14 residues. Germline V CDR1 and CDR2: SNHLY, FYNNEI. The CDR3 DNA sequence: TGTGCCAGCAGCCCGGACAGCGGGAACACTGAAGCTTTCTTT. Residues: CASSPDSGNTEAFF.

This clonotype appeared a few times. The chain has TRBV7-2 and TRBJ2-7; 7 bases align to TRBD1. From germline, CDR1 is SGHTA and CDR2 FQGNSA. J was trimmed by 6 bases and V by 3 bases; bases with no gene match: 8. This CDR3 contains 14 residues. CDR3 nucleotide sequence: TGTGCCAGCAGCTTTGGTATCGGGACAGCCGAGCAGTACTTC. Amino acid sequence: CASSFGIGTAEQYF.

This clonotype was found once. V gene TRBV6-5 combines with J gene TRBJ2-1; 8 bases are shared with TRBD1. This CDR3 is built from 13 residues. Germline V gives CDR1 MNHEY, CDR2 SVGAGI. Trimming at V came to 4 bases and at J to 6 bases, leaving 2 bases not matched to a gene. The CDR3 nucleotides are TGTGCCAGCAGTTCGACAGGGGCCAATGAGCAGTTCTTC. This sequence encodes CASSSTGANEQFF.

This chain uses TRBV7-2 with TRBJ2-7; TRBD2 matches at 12 bases. The last part of the DNA fits TRBJ2-5 better; the J call may be wrong. CDR1 and CDR2 from the germline V gene are SGHTA and FQGNSA. This CDR3 has 15 amino acids. The CDR3 DNA reads as TGTGCCAGCAACCTAGGACTAGCGGGATTCGAGACCCAGTACTTC. It translates to CASNLGLAGFETQYF.

The CDR3 DNA reads as TGTGCCAGCAGCGGGACCGAGGGGCTCGACGAGCAGTACTTC. Its protein product is CASSGTEGLDEQYF. The V and J genes are TRBV9 and TRBJ2-7; D is perhaps TRBD1 or TRBD2 (5 bases each). With 3 bases removed from V and 5 bases from J, the gap between germline ends came to 15 bases. Germline V gives CDR1 SGDLS, CDR2 YYNGEE. CDR3 size: 14 residues.

The chain couples TRBV25-1 to TRBJ2-4; possibly TRBD2 for D (6 bases). Deletions cut 8 bases from V and 7 bases from J, with 15 bases between. The CDR3 consists of 13 residues. Germline lookup yields CDR1 MGHDK and CDR2 SYGVNS. CDR3 loop: CASSSPGENIQYF. The DNA of the CDR3 is TGTGCCAGCTCCTCCCCGGGGGAGAACATTCAGTACTTC.

The V gene is TRBV4-1, the J gene TRBJ1-2, with a tentative D call TRBD1 (6 bases). Trimming left V 0 bases short and J 4 bases short, with 18 bases between. Germline V gives CDR1 MGHRA, CDR2 YSYEKL. There are 17 residues in the CDR3. In DNA, the CDR3 is TGCGCCAGCAGCCAAGAAGGTGAGCAGGGGAGGACCTATGGCTACACCTTC. It is translated as CASSQEGEQGRTYGYTF.

In the case of this clonotype: The junction departs from germline at one end; a sequencing error may be responsible. The chain couples TRBV12-3 or TRBV12-4 to TRBJ2-1; TRBD2 aligns across 14 bases. The CDR3 length is 16 residues. Written as DNA, the CDR3 is TGTGTCAGCAGTTCGACTAGCGGGGGGGCTTACAATGAGCAGTTCTTC. As protein: CVSSSTSGGAYNEQFF.

The chain uses TRBV7-2 and TRBJ2-7, with unresolved D. The DNA matches TRBJ2-5 better at its end, which makes the J call doubtful. This CDR3 spans 12 amino acids. Germline CDR1 SGHTA, CDR2 FQGNSA. The CDR3 loop reads CASSRQRETQYF. Written as DNA, the CDR3 is TGTGCCAGCAGCCGTCAGAGAGAGACCCAGTACTTC.

The J gene is TRBJ2-3, the V gene TRBV3-1; weak D call: TRBD1 (6 bases). Germline loops: CDR1 LGHDT, CDR2 YNNKEL (reference sequence). V gave up 1 base and J gave up 0 bases, with 11 bases separating them. The CDR3 covers 16 residues. This chain's CDR3 is CASSQASQGSTDTQYF. In nucleotides, the CDR3 is TGTGCCAGCAGCCAAGCCTCCCAGGGGAGCACAGATACGCAGTATTTT.

This clonotype appeared many times. The J gene is TRBJ2-7, the V gene TRBV7-2; no definite D call. Germline CDR1 and CDR2: SGHTA and FQGNSA. Trimming took 0 bases from V and 5 from J, leaving 20 bases between them. The CDR3 totals 17 residues. DNA for the CDR3: TGTGCCAGCAGCTTAGCGGCTGGGGAACCCCCTCTGCACGAGCAGTACTTC. Its protein is CASSLAAGEPPLHEQYF. Looking up the rest from reference TRBV7-2 and TRBJ2-7 gives the full variable domain: GAGVSQSPSNKVTEKGKDVELRCDPISGHTALYWYRQSLGQGLEFLIYFQGNSAPDKSGLPSDRFSAERTGGSVSTLTIQRTQQEDSAVYLCASSLAAGEPPLHEQYFGPGTRLTVT.

The chain employs TRBV29-1 and TRBJ2-5; D not certain. Between the trimmed V and J ends, which lost 3 bases and 11 bases, there was a span of 13 bases. Germline V CDR1 and CDR2: SQVTM, ANQGSEA. This CDR3 is built from 11 residues. The CDR3 DNA reads TGCAGCGTTGATCAGTGGGGTGAGCAGTACTTC. It is translated as CSVDQWGEQYF.

The chain couples TRBV16 to TRBJ2-7, with TRBD2 identical over 7 bases. This CDR3 has 15 residues. The V and J ends lost 6 bases and 2 bases, in that order; junction bases with no gene match: 10. CDR1 is KGHSY and CDR2 is FQNENV in the germline V gene. Here the CDR3 DNA reads TGTGCCAGCAGTCGGGGACGAGCGGGACCCTACGAGCAGTACTTC. Protein product: CASSRGRAGPYEQYF.

The chain couples TRBV24-1 to TRBJ2-7; 7 bases match TRBD1. Germline V gene lookup returns CDR1 KGHDR and CDR2 SFDVKD. This CDR3 contains 14 residues. The J segment lost 1 base and the V segment lost 6 bases, leaving 5 bases of the junction unmatched. Here the CDR3 reads CATSTTGVSYEQYF. Here the CDR3 DNA reads TGTGCCACCAGTACTACAGGGGTGTCCTACGAGCAGTACTTC.

This clonotype was seen only a few times. The chain couples TRBV14 to TRBJ2-7, with D possibly TRBD1 on 6 matching bases. The germline V and J ends were trimmed by 2 bases and 2 bases, with 13 bases remaining between them. The germline V gene has CDR1 SGHDN and CDR2 FVKESK. This CDR3 has 15 residues. CDR3 region: CASSQTGKTTYEQYF. The CDR3 DNA follows: TGTGCCAGCAGCCAAACAGGGAAGACCACCTACGAGCAGTACTTC.

The gene calls are TRBV7-9 and TRBJ1-4; possibly TRBD1 for D (5 bases). Trimming cost V 8 bases and J 7 bases, with 17 bases left between them. Germline values: CDR1 SEHNR, CDR2 FQNEAQ (reference sequence). The CDR3 loop spans 14 amino acids. For the CDR3, the DNA is TGTGCCAGCGGGGGTGGGGCGAGTGGTGAAAAACTGTTTTTT. Translating it yields CASGGGASGEKLFF.

This chain links TRBV5-1 with TRBJ2-1; 9 bases fit TRBD1. This CDR3 spans 14 amino acids. Germline V gene sequence: CDR1 SGHRS, CDR2 YFSETQ. With V trimmed by 4 bases and J by 12 bases, 11 bases remained unmatched. Here the CDR3 reads CASSPGQGSDAQFF. CDR3 coding DNA: TGCGCCAGCAGCCCTGGACAGGGGAGCGATGCGCAGTTCTTC.

The rearrangement joins TRBV4-1 to TRBJ2-1; D possibly corresponds to TRBD2 (5 bases). The germline gives CDR1 MGHRA, CDR2 YSYEKL. This CDR3 comprises 17 residues. The germline V and J ends were trimmed by 3 bases and 3 bases, with 18 bases remaining between them. CDR3 residues: CASSQERGLTIYNEQFF. The DNA for the CDR3 is TGCGCCAGCAGCCAGGAGAGAGGACTTACAATCTACAATGAGCAGTTCTTC.

A few counts support this clonotype. J is TRBJ2-3 and V is TRBV4-2; TRBD2 aligns across 14 bases. J gave up 6 bases and V 0 bases, and 2 bases lay outside the gene matches. The length of the CDR3 is 16 residues. CDR1 LGHNA and CDR2 YNFKEQ come from the germline V gene. The CDR3 DNA follows: TGTGCCAGCAGCCAAGATAGACTAGCGGGGGGGGATACGCAGTATTTT. Translation: CASSQDRLAGGDTQYF.